This T cell receptor beta chain came from a study of T cell clonotyping in hematopoietic cell transplantation. This CDR3 spans 13 amino acids. CDR1 is ENHRY and CDR2 is SYGVKD in the germline V gene. V was pared by 8 bases and J by 6 bases, with 17 bases between. Sequenced by immunoSEQ multiplex PCR; TCRdb stores in-frame clones only, minus some. The sample carries approximately 50,000 clones, about nine tenths recorded once. Stated time point: recipient sample about 28 days before transplant, after cytoreduction. The receptor was isolated from a man aged 60 to 75 with biphenotypic leukemia. Some clones in this sample may be carry-over from other donors' samples. The sequencing used peripheral blood mononuclear cells, collected before stem cell transplant. The chain joins TRBV10-3 to TRBJ2-7; TRBD1 or TRBD2 may be the D gene (5 bases each). CDR3 region: CAIARGSGGEQYF. CDR3 DNA: TGTGCCATCGCTAGGGGCAGTGGAGGCGAGCAGTACTTC.